This record covers a single T cell receptor beta chain. No antigen is known for it. Regions amplified from RNA transcripts were the TCR beta CDR3 regions. Primed by the HTBI set, a first-round RT-PCR was run on the TCR CDR3. TCRdb independently ran MiXCR on the multiplex PCR reads; one entry per CDR3 protein. There are 700,000 or so distinct CDR3 sequences in the sample; less than 20% occur only once, and roughly 8% lies in the top ten. Germline lookup yields CDR1 SQVTM and CDR2 ANQGSEA. The V end was cut by 4 bases, the J end by 8 bases, with 14 bases between. The CDR3 sequence is 13 residues long. The sample is drawn from a study of T cells in Graves' hyperthyroidism and ophthalmopathy. The overall study: At initial diagnosis, before any treatment had begun, peripheral blood was obtained.

Study outcomes and limitations: Before onset, ophthalmopathy was predicted by the model a median 6.5 months earlier.

The V gene is TRBV29-1, the J gene TRBJ1-4; D may be TRBD1 (5 bases). The clonotype was recovered from a man aged 18 to 29 with Graves' hyperthyroidism. Sequenced material: blood. CDR3 sequence reads: CSVGQGTREKLFF. CDR3 nucleotides: TGCAGCGTTGGGCAGGGAACCCGGGAAAAACTGTTTTTT.